This T cell receptor beta chain was identified in a study of CD8 T cells in ankylosing spondylitis. This clonotype showed up many times. Its antigen remains unidentified. TCRdb passed the 5' RACE reads through MiXCR, listing each CDR3 protein once. The table includes a few hundred thousand distinct CDR3 sequences, roughly 10% detected once. The V segment lost 4 bases and the J segment 8 bases; nucleotides outside the gene matches: 11. CDR1 and CDR2 (germline): SGHRS, YFSETQ. CDR3 length equals 16 residues. General study findings and limits: Matched ankylosing spondylitis synovial fluid reportedly showed significant enrichment of disease-linked clones. Clones linked to the disease showed a CD8+ phenotype. They occurred at relatively low frequencies in peripheral blood. Blood of patients with ankylosing spondylitis appeared to be characterized by a TCR beta motif of about eight highly homologous variants. Some motif variants were previously reported in reactive arthritis synovial fluid and blood.

The sample consisted of blood, either unsorted or a sorted T cell fraction (not recorded which). This sequence originates from a female donor with ankylosing spondylitis or in good health (not recorded which). V usage is TRBV5-1 and J usage is TRBJ1-6, with 8 bases lining up with TRBD1. The CDR3 bases are TGCGCCAGCAGCAGGGCCGGGACAGGCAGGTATTCACCCCTCCACTTT. It yields the protein CASSRAGTGRYSPLHF.